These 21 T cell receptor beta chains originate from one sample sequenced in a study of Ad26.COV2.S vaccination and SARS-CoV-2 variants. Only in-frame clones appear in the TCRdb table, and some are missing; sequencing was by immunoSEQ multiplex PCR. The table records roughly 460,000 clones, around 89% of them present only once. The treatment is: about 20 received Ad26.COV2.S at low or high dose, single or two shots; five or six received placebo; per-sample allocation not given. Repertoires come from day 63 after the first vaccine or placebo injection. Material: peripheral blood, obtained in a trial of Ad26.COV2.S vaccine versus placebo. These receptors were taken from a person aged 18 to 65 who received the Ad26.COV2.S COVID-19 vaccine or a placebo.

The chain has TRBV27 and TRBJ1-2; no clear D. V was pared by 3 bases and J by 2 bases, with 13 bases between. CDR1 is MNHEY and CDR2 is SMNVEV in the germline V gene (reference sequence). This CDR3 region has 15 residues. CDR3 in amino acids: CASSFLSAPNYGYTF. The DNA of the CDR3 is TGTGCCAGCAGTTTTCTCTCCGCGCCCAACTATGGCTACACCTTC.

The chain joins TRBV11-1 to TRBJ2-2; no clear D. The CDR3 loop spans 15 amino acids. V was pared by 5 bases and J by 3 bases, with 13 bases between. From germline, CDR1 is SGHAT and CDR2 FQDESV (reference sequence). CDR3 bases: TGTGCCAGCAGCGAGACCGGAATCCACACCGGGGAGCTGTTTTTT. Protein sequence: CASSETGIHTGELFF.

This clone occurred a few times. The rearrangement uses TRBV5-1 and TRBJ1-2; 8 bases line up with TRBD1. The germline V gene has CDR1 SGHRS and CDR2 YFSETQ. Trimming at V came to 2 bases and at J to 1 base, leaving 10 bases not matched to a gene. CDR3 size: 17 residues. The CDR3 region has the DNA TGCGCCAGCAGCTTATCAGGGGGCGCCCGGGATAACTATGGCTACACCTTC. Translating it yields CASSLSGGARDNYGYTF. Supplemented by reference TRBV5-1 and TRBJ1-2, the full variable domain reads KAGVTQTPRYLIKTRGQQVTLSCSPISGHRSVSWYQQTPGQGLQFLFEYFSETQRNKGNFPGRFSGRQFSNSRSEMNVSTLELGDSALYLCASSLSGGARDNYGYTFGSGTRLTVV.

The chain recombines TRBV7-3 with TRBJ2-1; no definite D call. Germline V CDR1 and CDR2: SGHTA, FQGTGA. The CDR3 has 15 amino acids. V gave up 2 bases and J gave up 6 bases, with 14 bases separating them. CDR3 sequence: CASSLGYAERNEQFF. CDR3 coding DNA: TGTGCCAGCAGCTTAGGGTATGCGGAGCGCAATGAGCAGTTCTTC.

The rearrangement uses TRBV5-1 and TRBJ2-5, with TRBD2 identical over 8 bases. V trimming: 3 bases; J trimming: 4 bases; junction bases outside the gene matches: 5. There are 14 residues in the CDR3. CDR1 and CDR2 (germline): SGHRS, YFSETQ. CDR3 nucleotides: TGCGCCAGCAGCTGGGGACTAGGAAGAGAGACCCAGTACTTC. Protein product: CASSWGLGRETQYF.

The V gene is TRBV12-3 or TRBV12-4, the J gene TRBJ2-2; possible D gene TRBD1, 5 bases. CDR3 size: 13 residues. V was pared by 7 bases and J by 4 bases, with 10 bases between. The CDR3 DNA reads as TGTGCCAGCATGACAAGGGGCACCGGGGAGCTGTTTTTT. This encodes CASMTRGTGELFF.

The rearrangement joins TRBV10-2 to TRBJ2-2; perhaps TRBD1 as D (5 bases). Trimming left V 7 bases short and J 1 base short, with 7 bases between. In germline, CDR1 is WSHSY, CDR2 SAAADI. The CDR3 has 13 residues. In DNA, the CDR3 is TGCGCCAGCACAGACAGGAACACCGGGGAGCTGTTTTTT. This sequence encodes CASTDRNTGELFF.

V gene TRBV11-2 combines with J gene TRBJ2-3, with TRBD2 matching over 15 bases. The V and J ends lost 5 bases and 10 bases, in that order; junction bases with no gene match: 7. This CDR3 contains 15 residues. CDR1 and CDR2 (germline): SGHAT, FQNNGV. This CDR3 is CASSPGLAGGLSQYF. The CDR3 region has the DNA TGTGCCAGCAGCCCGGGACTAGCGGGGGGATTATCGCAGTATTTT.

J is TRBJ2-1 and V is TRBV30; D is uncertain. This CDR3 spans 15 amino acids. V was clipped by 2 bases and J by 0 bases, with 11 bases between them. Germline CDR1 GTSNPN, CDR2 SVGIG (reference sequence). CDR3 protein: CAWSQHVSSYNEQFF. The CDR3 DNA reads TGTGCCTGGAGTCAACACGTTAGCTCCTACAATGAGCAGTTCTTC.

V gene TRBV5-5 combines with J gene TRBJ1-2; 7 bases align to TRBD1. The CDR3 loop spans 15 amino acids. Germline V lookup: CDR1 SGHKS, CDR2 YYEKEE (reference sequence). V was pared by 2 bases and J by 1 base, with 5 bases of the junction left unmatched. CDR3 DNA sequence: TGTGCCAGCAGCTTTGGGACAGACAATAACTATGGCTACACCTTC. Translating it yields CASSFGTDNNYGYTF.

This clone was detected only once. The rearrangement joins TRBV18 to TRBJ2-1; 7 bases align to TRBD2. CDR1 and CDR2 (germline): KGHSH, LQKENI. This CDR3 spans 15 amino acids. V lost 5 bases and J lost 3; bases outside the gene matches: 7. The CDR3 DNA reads TGTGCCAGCTCAATAGTCGGCGGGAGCTACAATGAGCAGTTCTTC. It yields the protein CASSIVGGSYNEQFF.

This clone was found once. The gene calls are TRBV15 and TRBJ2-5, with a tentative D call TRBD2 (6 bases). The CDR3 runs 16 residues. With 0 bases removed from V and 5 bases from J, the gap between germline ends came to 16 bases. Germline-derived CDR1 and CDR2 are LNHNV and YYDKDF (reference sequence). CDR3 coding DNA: TGTGCCACCAGCAGAGATCAGGAACTAGCTGGCGAGACCCAGTACTTC. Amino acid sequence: CATSRDQELAGETQYF.

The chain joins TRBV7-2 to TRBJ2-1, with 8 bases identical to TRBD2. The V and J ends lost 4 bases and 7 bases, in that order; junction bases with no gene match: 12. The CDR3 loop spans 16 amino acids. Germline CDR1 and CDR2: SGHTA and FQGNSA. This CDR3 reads CASSSGSGRRFNEQFF. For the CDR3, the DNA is TGTGCCAGCAGCTCGGGAAGCGGGAGAAGATTTAATGAGCAGTTCTTC.

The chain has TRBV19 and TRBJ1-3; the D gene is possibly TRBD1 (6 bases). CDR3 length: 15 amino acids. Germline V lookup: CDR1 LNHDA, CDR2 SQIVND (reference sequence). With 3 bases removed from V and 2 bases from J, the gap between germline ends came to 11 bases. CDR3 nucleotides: TGTGCCAGTAGTATGGGGCAGGGGCCTGGAAACACCATATATTTT. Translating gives CASSMGQGPGNTIYF.

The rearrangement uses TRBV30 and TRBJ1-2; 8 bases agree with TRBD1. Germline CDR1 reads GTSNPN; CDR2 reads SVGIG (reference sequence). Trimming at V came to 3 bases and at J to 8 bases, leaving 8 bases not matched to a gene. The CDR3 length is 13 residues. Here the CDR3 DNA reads TGTGCCTGGAGCCGGACAGGGTGGCGCGGCTACACCTTC. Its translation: CAWSRTGWRGYTF. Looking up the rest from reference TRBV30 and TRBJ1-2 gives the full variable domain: SQTIHQWPATLVQPVGSPLSLECTVEGTSNPNLYWYRQAAGRGLQLLFYSVGIGQISSEVPQNLSASRPQDRQFILSSKKLLLSDSGFYLCAWSRTGWRGYTFGSGTRLTVV.

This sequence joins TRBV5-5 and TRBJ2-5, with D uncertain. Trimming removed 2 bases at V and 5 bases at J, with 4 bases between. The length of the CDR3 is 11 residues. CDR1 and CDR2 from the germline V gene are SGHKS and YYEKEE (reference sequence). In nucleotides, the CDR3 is TGTGCCAGCAGCTTTGGGGAGACCCAGTACTTC. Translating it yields CASSFGETQYF.

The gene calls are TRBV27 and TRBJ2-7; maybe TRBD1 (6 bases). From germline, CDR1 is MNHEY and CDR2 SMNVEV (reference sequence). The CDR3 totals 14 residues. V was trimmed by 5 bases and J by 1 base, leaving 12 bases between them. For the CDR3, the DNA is TGTGCCAGCAGTCGGACAGAACTTTCCTACGAGCAGTACTTC. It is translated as CASSRTELSYEQYF.

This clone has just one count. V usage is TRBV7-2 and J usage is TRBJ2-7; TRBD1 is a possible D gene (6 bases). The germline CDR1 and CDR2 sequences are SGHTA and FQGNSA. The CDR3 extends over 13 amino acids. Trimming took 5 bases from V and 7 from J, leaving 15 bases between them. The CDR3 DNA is TGTGCCAGCAGCCAATACAGGGCGAGTGAGCAGTACTTC. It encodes CASSQYRASEQYF.

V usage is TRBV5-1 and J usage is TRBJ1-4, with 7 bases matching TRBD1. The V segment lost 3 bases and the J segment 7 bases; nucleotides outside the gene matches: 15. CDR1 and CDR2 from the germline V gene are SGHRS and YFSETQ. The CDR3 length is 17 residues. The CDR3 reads CASSWGDSQAQTEKLFF. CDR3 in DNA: TGCGCCAGCAGCTGGGGGGACAGCCAAGCTCAAACTGAAAAACTGTTTTTT.

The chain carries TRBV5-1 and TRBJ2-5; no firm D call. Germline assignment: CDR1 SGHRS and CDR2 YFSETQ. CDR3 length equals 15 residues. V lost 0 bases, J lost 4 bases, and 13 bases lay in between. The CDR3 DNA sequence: TGCGCCAGCAGCTTGGGGTTTCAGGCGGTAGAGACCCAGTACTTC. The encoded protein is CASSLGFQAVETQYF.

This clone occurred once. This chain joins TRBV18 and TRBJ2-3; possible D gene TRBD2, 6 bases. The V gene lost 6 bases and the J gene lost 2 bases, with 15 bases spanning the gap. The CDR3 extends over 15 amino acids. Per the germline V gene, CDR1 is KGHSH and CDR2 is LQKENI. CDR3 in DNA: TGTGCCAGCTCCCCTAGCGAGGGGTTCACAGATACGCAGTATTTT. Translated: CASSPSEGFTDTQYF.